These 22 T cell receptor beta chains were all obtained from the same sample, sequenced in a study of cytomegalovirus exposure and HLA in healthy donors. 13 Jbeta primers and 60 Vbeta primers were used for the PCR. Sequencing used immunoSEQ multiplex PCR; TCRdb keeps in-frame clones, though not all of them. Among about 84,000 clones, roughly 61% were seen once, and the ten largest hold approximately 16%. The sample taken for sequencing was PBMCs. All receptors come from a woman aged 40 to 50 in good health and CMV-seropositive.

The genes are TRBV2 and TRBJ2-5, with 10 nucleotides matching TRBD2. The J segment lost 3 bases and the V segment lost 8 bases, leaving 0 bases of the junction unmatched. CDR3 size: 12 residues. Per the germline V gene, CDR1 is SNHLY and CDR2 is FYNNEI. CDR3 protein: CASGLAEETQYF. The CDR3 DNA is TGTGCCAGCGGACTAGCGGAAGAGACCCAGTACTTC.

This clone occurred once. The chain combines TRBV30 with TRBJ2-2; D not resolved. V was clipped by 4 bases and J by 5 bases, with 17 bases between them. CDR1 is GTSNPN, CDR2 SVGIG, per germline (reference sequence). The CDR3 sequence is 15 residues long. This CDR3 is CAWTHVGLGTGELFF. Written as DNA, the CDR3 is TGTGCCTGGACCCACGTCGGGTTGGGTACCGGGGAGCTGTTTTTT. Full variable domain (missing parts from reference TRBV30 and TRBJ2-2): SQTIHQWPATLVQPVGSPLSLECTVEGTSNPNLYWYRQAAGRGLQLLFYSVGIGQISSEVPQNLSASRPQDRQFILSSKKLLLSDSGFYLCAWTHVGLGTGELFFGEGSRLTVL.

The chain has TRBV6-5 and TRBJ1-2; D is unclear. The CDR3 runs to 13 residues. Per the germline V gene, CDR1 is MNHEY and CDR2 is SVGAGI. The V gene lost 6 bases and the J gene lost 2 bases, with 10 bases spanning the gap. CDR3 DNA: TGTGCCAGCAGGACCGGGGTGAACTATGGCTACACCTTC. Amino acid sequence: CASRTGVNYGYTF.

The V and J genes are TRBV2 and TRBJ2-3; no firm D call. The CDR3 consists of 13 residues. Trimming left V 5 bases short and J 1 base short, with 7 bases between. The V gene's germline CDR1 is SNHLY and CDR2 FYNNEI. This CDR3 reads CASSLEGTDTQYF. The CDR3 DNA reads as TGTGCCAGCAGTCTTGAGGGCACAGATACGCAGTATTTT.

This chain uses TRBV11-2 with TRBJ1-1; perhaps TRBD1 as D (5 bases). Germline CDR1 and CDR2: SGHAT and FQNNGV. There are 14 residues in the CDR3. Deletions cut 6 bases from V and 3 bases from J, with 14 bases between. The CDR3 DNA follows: TGTGCCAGCAGGCCAGTGGGGGGGTACACTGAAGCTTTCTTT. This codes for CASRPVGGYTEAFF. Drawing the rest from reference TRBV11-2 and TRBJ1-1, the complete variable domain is EAGVAQSPRYKIIEKRQSVAFWCNPISGHATLYWYQQILGQGPKLLIQFQNNGVVDDSQLPKDRFSAERLKGVDSTLKIQPAKLEDSAVYLCASRPVGGYTEAFFGQGTRLTVV.

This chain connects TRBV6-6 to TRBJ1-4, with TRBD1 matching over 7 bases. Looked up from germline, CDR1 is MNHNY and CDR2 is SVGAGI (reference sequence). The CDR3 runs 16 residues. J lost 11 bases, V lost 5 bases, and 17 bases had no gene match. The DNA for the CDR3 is TGTGCCAGCAGTAATAGACAGGGACGCAGAGAGATGAAACTGTTTTTT. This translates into CASSNRQGRREMKLFF.

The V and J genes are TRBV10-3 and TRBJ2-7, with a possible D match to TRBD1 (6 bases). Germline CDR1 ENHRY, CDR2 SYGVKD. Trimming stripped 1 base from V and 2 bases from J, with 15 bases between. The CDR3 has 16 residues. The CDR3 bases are TGTGCCATCAGTGAGTGGGGTGGACAGCTAACCTACGAGCAGTACTTC. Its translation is CAISEWGGQLTYEQYF.

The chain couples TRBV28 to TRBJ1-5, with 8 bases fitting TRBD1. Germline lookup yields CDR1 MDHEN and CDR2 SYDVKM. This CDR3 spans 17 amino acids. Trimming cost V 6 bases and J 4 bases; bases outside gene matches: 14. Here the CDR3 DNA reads TGTGCCAGCAGAGCAGGGGGCTCAGCTTGGGGGAATCAGCCCCAGCATTTT. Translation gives CASRAGGSAWGNQPQHF.

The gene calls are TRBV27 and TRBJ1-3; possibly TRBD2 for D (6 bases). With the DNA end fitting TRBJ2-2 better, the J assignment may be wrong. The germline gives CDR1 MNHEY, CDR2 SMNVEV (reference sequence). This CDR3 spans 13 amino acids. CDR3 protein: CASSLSGGGELFF. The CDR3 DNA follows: TGTGCCAGCAGTTTATCGGGAGGCGGGGAGCTGTTTTTT.

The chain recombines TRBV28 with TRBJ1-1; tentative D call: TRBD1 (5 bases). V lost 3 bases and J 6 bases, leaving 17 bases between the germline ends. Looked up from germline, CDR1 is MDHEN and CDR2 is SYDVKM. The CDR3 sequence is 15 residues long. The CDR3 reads CASSFASTATAEAFF. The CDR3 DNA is TGTGCCAGCAGTTTTGCCTCGACAGCAACTGCTGAAGCTTTCTTT.

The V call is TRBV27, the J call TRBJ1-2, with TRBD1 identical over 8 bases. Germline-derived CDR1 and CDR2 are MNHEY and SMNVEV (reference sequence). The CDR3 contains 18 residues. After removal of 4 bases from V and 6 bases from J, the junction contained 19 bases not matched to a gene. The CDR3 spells CASSSYQIRDRQFDGYTF. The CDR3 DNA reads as TGTGCCAGCAGTTCCTATCAGATACGGGACAGGCAATTTGATGGCTACACCTTC.

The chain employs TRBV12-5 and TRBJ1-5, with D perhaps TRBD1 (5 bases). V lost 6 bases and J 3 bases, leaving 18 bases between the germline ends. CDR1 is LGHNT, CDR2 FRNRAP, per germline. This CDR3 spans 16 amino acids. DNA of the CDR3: TGTGCTAGTGGCCACGAAGGGTGCAGGGACAATCAGCCCCAGCATTTT. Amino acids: CASGHEGCRDNQPQHF.

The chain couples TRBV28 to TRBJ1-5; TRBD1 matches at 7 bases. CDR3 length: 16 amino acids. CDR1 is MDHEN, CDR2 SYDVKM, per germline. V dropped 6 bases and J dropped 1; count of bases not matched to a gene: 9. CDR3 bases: TGTGCCAGCAGACCCCGACAGGGTTTAAGCAATCAGCCCCAGCATTTT. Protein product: CASRPRQGLSNQPQHF.

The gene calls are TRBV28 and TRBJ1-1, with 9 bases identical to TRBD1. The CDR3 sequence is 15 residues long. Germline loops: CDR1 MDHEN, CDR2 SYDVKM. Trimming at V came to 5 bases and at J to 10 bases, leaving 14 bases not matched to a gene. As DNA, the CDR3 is TGTGCCAGCAGTGTCGGGACAGGGAGACACCTAGGAGCTTTCTTT. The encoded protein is CASSVGTGRHLGAFF.

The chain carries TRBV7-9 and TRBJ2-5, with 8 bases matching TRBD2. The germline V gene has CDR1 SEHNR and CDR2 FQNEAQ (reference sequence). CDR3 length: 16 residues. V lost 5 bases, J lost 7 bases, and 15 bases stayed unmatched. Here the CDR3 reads CASSPNRGGGLATQYF. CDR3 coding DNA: TGTGCCAGCAGCCCGAACCGGGGCGGGGGGCTAGCGACCCAGTACTTC.

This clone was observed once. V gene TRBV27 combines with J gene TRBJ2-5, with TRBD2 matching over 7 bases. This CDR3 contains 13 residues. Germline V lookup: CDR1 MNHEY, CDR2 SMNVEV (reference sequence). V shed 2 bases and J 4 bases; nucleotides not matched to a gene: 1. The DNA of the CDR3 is TGTGCCAGCAGTTTAGCGGGAGCAGAGACCCAGTACTTC. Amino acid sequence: CASSLAGAETQYF.

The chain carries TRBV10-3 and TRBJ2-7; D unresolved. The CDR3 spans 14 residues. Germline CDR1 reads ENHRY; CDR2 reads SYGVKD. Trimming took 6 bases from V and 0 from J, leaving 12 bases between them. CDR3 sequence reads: CAIRAAVSSYEQYF. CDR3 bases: TGTGCCATCAGGGCGGCCGTCAGCTCCTACGAGCAGTACTTC.

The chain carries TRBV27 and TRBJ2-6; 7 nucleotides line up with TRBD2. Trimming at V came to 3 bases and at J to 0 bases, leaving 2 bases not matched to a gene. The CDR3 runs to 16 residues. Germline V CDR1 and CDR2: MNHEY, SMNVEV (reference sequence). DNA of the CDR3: TGTGCCAGCAGTTTCGGGGGGACCTCTGGGGCCAACGTCCTGACTTTC. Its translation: CASSFGGTSGANVLTF.

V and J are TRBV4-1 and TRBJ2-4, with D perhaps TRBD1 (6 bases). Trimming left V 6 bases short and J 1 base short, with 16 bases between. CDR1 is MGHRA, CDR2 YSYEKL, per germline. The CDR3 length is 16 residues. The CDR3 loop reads CASRGLGAEAKNIQYF. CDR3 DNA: TGCGCCAGCAGAGGGCTGGGGGCGGAGGCCAAAAACATTCAGTACTTC.

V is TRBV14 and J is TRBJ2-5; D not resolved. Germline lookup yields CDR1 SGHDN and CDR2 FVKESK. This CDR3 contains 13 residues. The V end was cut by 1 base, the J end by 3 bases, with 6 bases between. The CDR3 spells CASSQVTKETQYF. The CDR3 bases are TGTGCCAGCAGCCAAGTTACTAAAGAGACCCAGTACTTC. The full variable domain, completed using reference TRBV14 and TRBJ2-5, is EAGVTQFPSHSVIEKGQTVTLRCDPISGHDNLYWYRRVMGKEIKFLLHFVKESKQDESGMPNNRFLAERTGGTYSTLKVQPAELEDSGVYFCASSQVTKETQYFGPGTRLLVL.

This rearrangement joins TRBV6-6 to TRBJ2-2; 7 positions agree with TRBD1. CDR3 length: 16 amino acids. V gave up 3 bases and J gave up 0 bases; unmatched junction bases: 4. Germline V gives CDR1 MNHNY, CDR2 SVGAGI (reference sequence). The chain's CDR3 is CASSYLGQSNTGELFF. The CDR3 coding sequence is TGTGCCAGCAGTTATCTGGGACAGTCGAACACCGGGGAGCTGTTTTTT.

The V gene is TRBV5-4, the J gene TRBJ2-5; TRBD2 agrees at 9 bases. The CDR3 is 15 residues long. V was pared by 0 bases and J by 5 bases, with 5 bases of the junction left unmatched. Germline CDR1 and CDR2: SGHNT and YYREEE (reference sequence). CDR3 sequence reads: CASSLGGRAQETQYF. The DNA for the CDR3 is TGTGCCAGCAGCTTGGGCGGGAGGGCCCAGGAGACCCAGTACTTC.